This note documents a single T cell receptor beta chain sequence. Antigen: not known. CDR3 size: 13 residues. Germline V gene lookup returns CDR1 SGHTA and CDR2 FQGTGA. The V gene end was trimmed by 5 bases and the J gene end by 6 bases; junction bases not matched to a gene: 3. This sample stems from a study of cytomegalovirus exposure and HLA in healthy donors. Study results and caveats: HLA restriction was apparent for most CMV-associated TCR beta chains in a later analysis.

The study ran its PCR with 60 Vbeta and 13 Jbeta primers. Measured with immunoSEQ multiplex PCR; TCRdb has only the in-frame clones, and not every one. This sample yields just over 200,000 clones, of which 70% are seen a single time; around 2.6% belongs to the top ten. Sequenced material: PBMCs. This rearrangement joins TRBV7-3 to TRBJ1-1; 10 nucleotides align to TRBD1. This receptor was identified in a man aged 35-49 years in good health and CMV-seropositive. CDR3 sequence (DNA): TGTGCCAGCAGCCTCGGACAGGGGGCTGAAGCTTTCTTT. Translation: CASSLGQGAEAFF.